One and the same sample provided the 24 T cell receptor beta chains below, sequenced in a study of blood T cell repertoires in COVID-19. TCRdb keeps only in-frame clones here, not all; method: immunoSEQ multiplex PCR. The data contain fewer than 60,000 clones, 93% of them seen just once; the ten biggest clones take up around 1%. Material for sequencing was peripheral blood. Receptors originate from a man aged 55-75 years with COVID-19, enrolled during active disease.

This sequence joins TRBV7-9 and TRBJ1-4; 7 bases line up with TRBD1. The CDR3 covers 17 residues. Germline CDR1 is SEHNR and CDR2 is FQNEAQ (reference sequence). The junction had 15 bases not matched to a gene; V was cut back by 6 bases and J by 5 bases. The CDR3: CASSSGQVGRPNEKLFF. DNA of the CDR3: TGTGCCAGCAGTTCTGGACAGGTGGGGCGGCCGAATGAAAAACTGTTTTTT.

In its sample, this clone was seen once. V gene TRBV28 combines with J gene TRBJ1-1; 7 bases agree with TRBD1. The germline V gene encodes CDR1 MDHEN and CDR2 SYDVKM. Germline trimming cut 7 bases from V and 5 bases from J; bases unmatched to any gene: 10. The CDR3 length is 14 residues. The CDR3 coding sequence is TGTGCCAGCACCCCAGGGGGAAGGTCGACTGAAGCTTTCTTT. It encodes CASTPGGRSTEAFF.

The rearrangement links TRBV4-2 to TRBJ2-7, with TRBD1 identical over 7 bases. Germline V gene lookup returns CDR1 LGHNA and CDR2 YNFKEQ. After removal of 3 bases from V and 2 bases from J, the junction contained 4 bases not matched to a gene. This CDR3 contains 14 residues. CDR3 DNA sequence: TGTGCCAGCAGCCACGGACAGGCCCCCTACGAGCAGTACTTC. This translates into CASSHGQAPYEQYF.

The rearrangement joins TRBV28 to TRBJ1-3; 9 nucleotides match TRBD1. CDR3 length: 16 amino acids. The germline V gene encodes CDR1 MDHEN and CDR2 SYDVKM. After removal of 5 bases from V and 0 bases from J, the junction contained 5 bases not matched to a gene. The chain's CDR3 is CASSTGTGSSGNTIYF. For the CDR3, the DNA is TGTGCCAGCAGTACCGGGACAGGGAGCTCTGGAAACACCATATATTTT.

This clone showed up just once. The CDR3 nucleotides are TGTGCCAGCAGCCTCCTTAAGGGGGGGGGCTACGAGCAGTACTTC. Translating it yields CASSLLKGGGYEQYF. The chain couples TRBV3-1 (or the pseudogene TRBV3-2) to TRBJ2-7; D is perhaps TRBD2 (7 bases). Per the germline V gene, CDR1 is LGHDT and CDR2 is YNNKEL (reference sequence). CDR3 length equals 15 residues. The V end was cut by 4 bases, the J end by 3 bases, with 16 bases between.

The sample holds one count of this clone. The chain is built from TRBV3-1 (or the pseudogene TRBV3-2) and TRBJ1-2; 8 nucleotides match TRBD1. The germline V gene encodes CDR1 LGHDT and CDR2 YNNKEL (reference sequence). The J segment lost 2 bases and the V segment lost 3 bases, leaving 8 bases of the junction unmatched. The CDR3 runs 16 residues. The CDR3 DNA is TGTGCCAGCAGCCAGACAACGGGACAGGTAAACTATGGCTACACCTTC. Protein sequence: CASSQTTGQVNYGYTF.

This chain joins TRBV19 and TRBJ1-5; D remains ambiguous. The germline V gene has CDR1 LNHDA and CDR2 SQIVND (reference sequence). V was shortened by 5 bases and J by 1 base, with 12 bases between the two germline ends. This CDR3 comprises 15 residues. The chain's CDR3 is CASSLKSLSNQPQHF. The CDR3 nucleotides read TGTGCCAGTAGTCTGAAGAGTTTAAGCAATCAGCCCCAGCATTTT.

The chain links TRBV6-6 to TRBJ1-1; 8 nucleotides line up with TRBD1. This CDR3 has 17 residues. Germline-derived CDR1 and CDR2 are MNHNY and SVGAGI (reference sequence). V gave up 5 bases and J gave up 0 bases; unmatched junction bases: 11. The CDR3 sequence: CASSPQGTGAMNTEAFF. For the CDR3, the DNA is TGTGCCAGCAGTCCTCAAGGGACAGGCGCTATGAACACTGAAGCTTTCTTT.

The rearrangement links TRBV5-1 to TRBJ1-1; maybe TRBD1 (6 bases). CDR1 and CDR2 (germline): SGHRS, YFSETQ. This CDR3 has 15 amino acids. The V gene lost 0 bases and the J gene lost 5 bases, with 14 bases spanning the gap. CDR3 in amino acids: CASSLDGGAWTEAFF. CDR3 sequence (DNA): TGCGCCAGCAGCTTGGATGGGGGGGCGTGGACTGAAGCTTTCTTT. The complete variable domain, with remaining parts taken from reference TRBV5-1 and TRBJ1-1, reads KAGVTQTPRYLIKTRGQQVTLSCSPISGHRSVSWYQQTPGQGLQFLFEYFSETQRNKGNFPGRFSGRQFSNSRSEMNVSTLELGDSALYLCASSLDGGAWTEAFFGQGTRLTVV.

The CDR3 coding sequence is TGTGCCTGGAGTGGGCTAGCGGTGTACGAGCAGTACTTC. This codes for CAWSGLAVYEQYF. V usage is TRBV30 and J usage is TRBJ2-7; 7 positions agree with TRBD2. Germline CDR1 GTSNPN, CDR2 SVGIG (reference sequence). The CDR3 is 13 residues long. V dropped 1 base and J dropped 4; count of bases not matched to a gene: 4.

V and J are TRBV19 and TRBJ1-3, with 7 bases that match TRBD1. The CDR3 runs 13 residues. CDR1 and CDR2 from the germline V gene are LNHDA and SQIVND (reference sequence). With V trimmed by 8 bases and J by 3 bases, 4 bases remained unmatched. This CDR3 reads CASQRGLGNTIYF. For the CDR3, the DNA is TGTGCCAGTCAGAGGGGGCTTGGAAACACCATATATTTT.

The CDR3: CASRPTGLSNTEAFF. CDR3 nucleotide sequence: TGTGCCAGCAGGCCAACAGGCCTTTCGAACACTGAAGCTTTCTTT. This chain joins TRBV9 and TRBJ1-1; TRBD1 is a possible D gene (5 bases). V lost 5 bases and J lost 1, with 15 bases in between. Germline CDR1 SGDLS, CDR2 YYNGEE. The CDR3 consists of 15 residues.

CDR3 nucleotides: TGTGCCAGCAGCCAAGTACGGAGGAGCTCCTACGAGCAGTACTTC. This sequence encodes CASSQVRRSSYEQYF. The chain is built from TRBV3-1 (or the pseudogene TRBV3-2) and TRBJ2-7; TRBD2 might be the D (5 bases). Germline lookup yields CDR1 LGHDT and CDR2 YNNKEL (reference sequence). V dropped 1 base and J dropped 0 bases, with 10 bases sitting between them. This CDR3 spans 15 amino acids.

V usage is TRBV11-3 and J usage is TRBJ2-3; TRBD2 matches 12 bases. Germline V lookup: CDR1 SGHNT, CDR2 YENEEA. Trimming took 4 bases from V and 6 from J; bases not matched to a gene: 5. CDR3 length: 15 residues. The CDR3 spells CASSSLAGGGDTQYF. DNA of the CDR3: TGTGCCAGCAGCTCACTAGCGGGAGGCGGGGATACGCAGTATTTT.

This chain links TRBV5-5 with TRBJ2-2; TRBD2 might be the D (5 bases). This CDR3 comprises 15 residues. V was shortened by 2 bases and J by 1 base, with 9 bases between the two germline ends. Germline V gene sequence: CDR1 SGHKS, CDR2 YYEKEE (reference sequence). The CDR3 protein is CASSFFGENTGELFF. The CDR3 bases are TGTGCCAGCAGCTTTTTCGGGGAGAACACCGGGGAGCTGTTTTTT.

This chain joins TRBV29-1 and TRBJ2-1, with 11 positions matching TRBD2. V trimming: 6 bases; J trimming: 4 bases; junction bases outside the gene matches: 5. The CDR3 spans 14 residues. Germline V gives CDR1 SQVTM, CDR2 ANQGSEA. The CDR3 loop reads CSVLLAGVYNEQFF. Written as DNA, the CDR3 is TGCAGCGTGTTACTAGCGGGAGTATACAATGAGCAGTTCTTC.

This CDR3 is CASSGGINYGYTF. CDR3 DNA: TGTGCCAGCAGCGGCGGGATTAACTATGGCTACACCTTC. The chain recombines TRBV9 with TRBJ1-2; D gene uncertain. V was pared by 3 bases and J by 1 base, with 7 bases between. The CDR3 spans 13 residues. CDR1 and CDR2 (germline): SGDLS, YYNGEE. Using reference TRBV9 and TRBJ1-2 for the parts outside the CDR3, the full variable domain is DSGVTQTPKHLITATGQRVTLRCSPRSGDLSVYWYQQSLDQGLQFLIQYYNGEERAKGNILERFSAQQFPDLHSELNLSSLELGDSALYFCASSGGINYGYTFGSGTRLTVV.

The rearrangement joins TRBV24-1 to TRBJ1-1, with no clear D. The CDR3 has 11 amino acids. Per the germline V gene, CDR1 is KGHDR and CDR2 is SFDVKD. The CDR3 loop is CATGSNTEAFF. The CDR3 DNA reads TGTGCAACGGGGTCGAACACTGAAGCTTTCTTT.

This rearrangement joins TRBV6-6 to TRBJ1-3; D uncertain. Trimming removed 2 bases from V and 4 bases from J, with 3 bases in between. The V gene's germline CDR1 is MNHNY and CDR2 SVGAGI (reference sequence). The CDR3 has 12 amino acids. The CDR3 sequence is CASSYEGNTIYF. CDR3 DNA: TGTGCCAGCAGTTACGAGGGAAACACCATATATTTT.

V gene TRBV5-4 combines with J gene TRBJ2-3, with TRBD2 identical over 11 bases. The CDR3 is 17 residues long. V was clipped by 4 bases and J by 4 bases; unmatched bases: 11. CDR1 and CDR2 from the germline V gene are SGHNT and YYREEE (reference sequence). CDR3 in amino acids: CASSVPSGGSVSDTQYF. As DNA, the CDR3 is TGTGCCAGCAGCGTTCCTAGCGGGGGGTCTGTCTCAGATACGCAGTATTTT.

The chain carries TRBV15 and TRBJ2-1, with unresolved D. The germline V gene encodes CDR1 LNHNV and CDR2 YYDKDF (reference sequence). The ends were cut back, 2 bases at V and 5 bases at J, with 10 bases in the middle. This CDR3 spans 14 amino acids. The CDR3 sequence is CATSRSISNNEQFF. DNA of the CDR3: TGTGCCACCAGCAGATCCATTAGCAACAATGAGCAGTTCTTC.

V usage is TRBV15 and J usage is TRBJ2-7; D may be TRBD2 (6 bases). In germline, CDR1 is LNHNV, CDR2 YYDKDF (reference sequence). The V end was cut by 0 bases, the J end by 2 bases, with 14 bases between. This CDR3 region has 16 residues. The CDR3 DNA reads as TGTGCCACCAGCAGAGATAGAAACAGACTAGCCTACGAGCAGTACTTC. It translates to CATSRDRNRLAYEQYF.

This clone has a handful of counts. This sequence joins TRBV19 and TRBJ2-3; tentatively, D is TRBD1 (5 bases). The CDR3 is 14 amino acids. V was pared by 0 bases and J by 5 bases, with 9 bases between. From germline, CDR1 is LNHDA and CDR2 SQIVND (reference sequence). This CDR3 is CASSIDPGRDTQYF. The DNA of the CDR3 is TGTGCCAGTAGTATAGATCCAGGGCGAGATACGCAGTATTTT.

V and J are TRBV18 and TRBJ1-1; perhaps TRBD1 as D (6 bases). V was trimmed by 2 bases and J by 1 base, leaving 17 bases between them. The CDR3 runs 17 residues. The V gene's germline CDR1 is KGHSH and CDR2 LQKENI. Here the CDR3 DNA reads TGTGCCAGCTCACCAAGCCAGGGGAGGGTTACGAACACTGAAGCTTTCTTT. Its translation: CASSPSQGRVTNTEAFF.